This T cell receptor (beta chain) was documented in a study of PD-1 blockade in classical Hodgkin lymphoma. Study-level findings and limits: Prior therapy or disease activity may underlie the repertoire differences, whose causes remain undefined. By cycle point C4D1, TCR diversity had risen significantly in CD4+ cells (but not CD8+ cells).

As concerns this clone: Its target is not known.

Every patient relapsed after autologous stem cell transplantation, and brentuximab vedotin exposure varied. CDR3 size: 16 residues. The V and J ends lost 3 bases and 0 bases respectively, with 14 bases between them. The germline V gene encodes CDR1 MDHEN and CDR2 SYDVKM. The table came from immunoSEQ multiplex PCR; TCRdb's copy has only in-frame clones and leaves some out. In the table there are about 90,000 clones, roughly nine tenths of which are singletons. The receptor was derived from a human donor with classical Hodgkin lymphoma. The rearrangement uses TRBV28 and TRBJ1-1; D is unresolved. The sample here was peripheral blood mononuclear cells (PBMCs), taken before the second cycle of nivolumab. CDR3 protein: CASSFGLSSMNTEAFF. CDR3 sequence (DNA): TGTGCCAGCAGTTTTGGACTCAGCAGCATGAACACTGAAGCTTTCTTT. Together with reference TRBV28 and TRBJ1-1, the CDR3 gives the full variable domain: DVKVTQSSRYLVKRTGEKVFLECVQDMDHENMFWYRQDPGLGLRLIYFSYDVKMKEKGDIPEGYSVSREKKERFSLILESASTNQTSMYLCASSFGLSSMNTEAFFGQGTRLTVV.